The 9 T cell receptor beta chains in this list originate from one sample, sequenced in a study of Ad26.COV2.S vaccination and SARS-CoV-2 variants. Data came from immunoSEQ multiplex PCR; TCRdb stores just in-frame clones and leaves some out. The sample has approximately 400,000 clones, about 80% seen once; the top ten hold about 8%. Treatment of the sample: around 19 received Ad26.COV2.S at low or high dose, single or two shots; 5 received placebo; per-sample allocation not given. The samples were gathered on day 63 after the first injection of vaccine or placebo. This sample comprised peripheral blood, obtained in a trial of Ad26.COV2.S vaccine versus placebo. These receptors were collected from a person aged 18 to 59 who received the Ad26.COV2.S COVID-19 vaccine or a placebo.

This chain links TRBV6-6 with TRBJ2-5; 12 nucleotides match TRBD2. The length of the CDR3 is 16 residues. The V segment lost 5 bases and the J segment 2 bases; nucleotides outside the gene matches: 6. CDR1 and CDR2 (germline): MNHNY, SVGAGI (reference sequence). In nucleotides, the CDR3 is TGTGCCAGCAGTCTAGCGGGGGGGCGGTCTCAAGAGACCCAGTACTTC. It yields the protein CASSLAGGRSQETQYF.

The chain joins TRBV7-9 to TRBJ2-5; TRBD2 aligns across 12 bases. This CDR3 is built from 15 residues. Germline CDR1 and CDR2: SEHNR and FQNEAQ (reference sequence). J was trimmed by 7 bases and V by 5 bases; bases with no gene match: 8. The CDR3 protein is CASSTLAGGSGTQYF. CDR3 nucleotide sequence: TGTGCCAGCAGCACACTAGCGGGGGGATCTGGGACCCAGTACTTC. Looking up the rest from reference TRBV7-9 and TRBJ2-5 gives the full variable domain: DTGVSQNPRHKITKRGQNVTFRCDPISEHNRLYWYRQTLGQGPEFLTYFQNEAQLEKSRLLSDRFSAERPKGSFSTLEIQRTEQGDSAMYLCASSTLAGGSGTQYFGPGTRLLVL.

This clone has a single count. The V gene is TRBV5-1, the J gene TRBJ2-1, with 8 bases fitting TRBD2. The CDR3 has 15 residues. Trimming at V came to 7 bases and at J to 4 bases, leaving 10 bases not matched to a gene. Germline V CDR1 and CDR2: SGHRS, YFSETQ. The CDR3 reads CASAERGMGYNEQFF. The CDR3 nucleotides are TGCGCCAGCGCCGAGCGGGGGATGGGGTACAATGAGCAGTTCTTC.

The J gene is TRBJ2-1, the V gene TRBV5-4, with 9 bases fitting TRBD1. The trim removed 4 bases at V and 3 bases at J, leaving 5 bases unmatched. Germline V lookup: CDR1 SGHNT, CDR2 YYREEE (reference sequence). The CDR3 is 15 amino acids. The CDR3 here is CASSLQGALYNEQFF. The DNA for the CDR3 is TGTGCCAGCAGCCTACAGGGGGCTCTCTACAATGAGCAGTTCTTC. The full variable domain, in which reference TRBV5-4 and TRBJ2-1 provide the parts outside the CDR3, is ETGVTQSPTHLIKTRGQQVTLRCSSQSGHNTVSWYQQALGQGPQFIFQYYREEENGRGNFPPRFSGLQFPNYSSELNVNALELDDSALYLCASSLQGALYNEQFFGPGTRLTVL.

CDR3 amino acids: CASSLSQNTEAFF. The CDR3 bases are TGTGCCAGCAGCTTATCCCAGAACACTGAAGCTTTCTTT. This sequence joins TRBV7-6 and TRBJ1-1; D unclear. Germline V CDR1 and CDR2: SGHVS, FNYEAQ. Trimming shortened V by 2 bases and J by 1 base, and 5 bases separated the two germline ends. The length of the CDR3 is 13 residues.

This chain connects TRBV10-3 to TRBJ1-5; D gene ambiguous. CDR1 is ENHRY, CDR2 SYGVKD, per germline. This CDR3 has 13 residues. Deletions cut 4 bases from V and 3 bases from J, with 7 bases between. This chain's CDR3 is CAISASANQPQHF. CDR3 nucleotide sequence: TGTGCCATCAGTGCCTCGGCCAATCAGCCCCAGCATTTT.

The rearrangement joins TRBV27 to TRBJ2-1; unclear D gene. Germline loops: CDR1 MNHEY, CDR2 SMNVEV (reference sequence). The CDR3 length is 14 residues. Between the trimmed V and J ends, which lost 2 bases and 7 bases, there was a span of 12 bases. The CDR3 protein is CASSLGLRLNEQFF. DNA for the CDR3: TGTGCCAGCAGTTTAGGGCTACGCTTGAATGAGCAGTTCTTC.

The chain joins TRBV6-5 to TRBJ2-7; D is perhaps TRBD2 (6 bases). CDR1 is MNHEY, CDR2 SVGAGI, per germline. The CDR3 spans 14 residues. Trimming left V 7 bases short and J 2 bases short, with 15 bases between. For the CDR3, the DNA is TGTGCCAGCACGCCGGGACTGGGGACCTACGAGCAGTACTTC. Protein sequence: CASTPGLGTYEQYF.

The V gene is TRBV7-2, the J gene TRBJ2-1, with 14 positions matching TRBD2. The germline V gene encodes CDR1 SGHTA and CDR2 FQGNSA. V gave up 5 bases and J gave up 5 bases; unmatched junction bases: 5. The CDR3 is made up of 16 amino acids. The CDR3 is CASSPLGLAGDNEQFF. CDR3 in DNA: TGTGCCAGCAGCCCGCTGGGACTAGCGGGGGACAATGAGCAGTTCTTC.